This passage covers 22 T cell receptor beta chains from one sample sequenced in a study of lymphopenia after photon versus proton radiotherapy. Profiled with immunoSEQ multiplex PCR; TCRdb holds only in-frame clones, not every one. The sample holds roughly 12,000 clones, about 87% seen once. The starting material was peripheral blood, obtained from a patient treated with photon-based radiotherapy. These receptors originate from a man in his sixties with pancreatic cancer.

The CDR3 is CASSGDRDYSNQPQHF. CDR3 nucleotide sequence: TGTGCCAGCAGCGGGGACAGGGATTATAGCAATCAGCCCCAGCATTTT. V is TRBV7-3 and J is TRBJ1-5, with 9 bases that match TRBD1. The CDR3 runs to 16 residues. V lost 5 bases to trimming and J lost 0 bases; unmatched junction nucleotides: 5. From germline, CDR1 is SGHTA and CDR2 FQGTGA.

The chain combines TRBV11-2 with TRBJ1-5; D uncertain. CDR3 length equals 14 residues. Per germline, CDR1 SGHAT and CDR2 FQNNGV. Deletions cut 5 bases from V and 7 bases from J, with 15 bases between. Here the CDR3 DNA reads TGTGCCAGCAGCCCTACCAATGGTCTGCAGCCCCAGCATTTT. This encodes CASSPTNGLQPQHF.

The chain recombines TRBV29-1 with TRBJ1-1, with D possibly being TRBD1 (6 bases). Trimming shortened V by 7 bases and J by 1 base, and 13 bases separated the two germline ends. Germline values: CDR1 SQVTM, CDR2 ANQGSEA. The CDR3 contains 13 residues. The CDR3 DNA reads TGCAGCGCCGCGCAGGGGACGAACACTGAAGCTTTCTTT. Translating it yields CSAAQGTNTEAFF.

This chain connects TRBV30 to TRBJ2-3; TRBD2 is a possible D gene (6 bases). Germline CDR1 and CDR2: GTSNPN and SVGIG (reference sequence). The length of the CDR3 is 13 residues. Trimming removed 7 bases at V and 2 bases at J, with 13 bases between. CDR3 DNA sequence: TGTGCCTCTTCTAGCGAGTTCACAGATACGCAGTATTTT. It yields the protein CASSSEFTDTQYF.

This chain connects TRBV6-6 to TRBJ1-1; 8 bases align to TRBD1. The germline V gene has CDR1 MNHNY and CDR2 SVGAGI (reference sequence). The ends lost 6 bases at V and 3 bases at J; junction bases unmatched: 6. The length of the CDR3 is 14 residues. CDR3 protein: CASRQRQGYTEAFF. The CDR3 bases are TGTGCCAGCAGACAGAGACAGGGGTACACTGAAGCTTTCTTT.

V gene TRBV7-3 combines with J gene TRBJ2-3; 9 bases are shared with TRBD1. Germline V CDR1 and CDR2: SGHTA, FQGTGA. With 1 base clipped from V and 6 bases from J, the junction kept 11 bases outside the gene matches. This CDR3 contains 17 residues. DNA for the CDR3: TGTGCCAGCAGCTTAAGGGTCGGGACAGGGATTGCTGATACGCAGTATTTT. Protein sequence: CASSLRVGTGIADTQYF.

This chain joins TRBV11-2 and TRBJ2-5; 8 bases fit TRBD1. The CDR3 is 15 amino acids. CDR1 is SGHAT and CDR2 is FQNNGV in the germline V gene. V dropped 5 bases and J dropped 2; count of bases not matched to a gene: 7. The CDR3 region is CASSPGGGRQETQYF. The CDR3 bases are TGTGCCAGCAGCCCAGGGGGCGGCCGGCAAGAGACCCAGTACTTC.

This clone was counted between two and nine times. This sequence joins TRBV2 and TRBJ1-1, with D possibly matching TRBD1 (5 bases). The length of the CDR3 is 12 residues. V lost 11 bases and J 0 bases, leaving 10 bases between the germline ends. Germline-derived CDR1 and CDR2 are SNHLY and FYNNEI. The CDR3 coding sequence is TGTGCCGGCCAGGGAGTGAACACTGAAGCTTTCTTT. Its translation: CAGQGVNTEAFF.

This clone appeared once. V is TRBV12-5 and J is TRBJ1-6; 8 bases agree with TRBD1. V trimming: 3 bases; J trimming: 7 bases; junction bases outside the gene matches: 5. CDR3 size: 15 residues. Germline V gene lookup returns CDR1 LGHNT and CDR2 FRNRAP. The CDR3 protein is CASGLQGGRNSPLHF. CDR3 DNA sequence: TGTGCTAGTGGTTTACAGGGGGGGAGAAATTCACCCCTCCACTTT.

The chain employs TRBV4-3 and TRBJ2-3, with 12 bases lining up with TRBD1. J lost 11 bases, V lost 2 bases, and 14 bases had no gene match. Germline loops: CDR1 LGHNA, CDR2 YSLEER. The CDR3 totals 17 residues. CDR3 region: CASSQHRPGTGGDVQYF. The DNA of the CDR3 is TGCGCCAGCAGCCAACATCGTCCCGGGACAGGGGGCGACGTGCAGTATTTT.

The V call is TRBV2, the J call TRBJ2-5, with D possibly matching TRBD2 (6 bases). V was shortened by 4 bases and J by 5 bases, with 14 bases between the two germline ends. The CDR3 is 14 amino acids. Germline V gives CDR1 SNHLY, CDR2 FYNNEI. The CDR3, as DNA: TGTGCCAGCAGTGTCCTGGGTCGGGAGGAGACCCAGTACTTC. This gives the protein CASSVLGREETQYF.

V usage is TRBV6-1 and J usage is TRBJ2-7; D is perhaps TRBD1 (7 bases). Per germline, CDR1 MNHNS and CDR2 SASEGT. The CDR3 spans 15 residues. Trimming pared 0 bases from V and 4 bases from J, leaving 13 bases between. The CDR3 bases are TGTGCCAGCAGTGAAGCGGGGGGACAGATATACGAGCAGTACTTC. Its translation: CASSEAGGQIYEQYF.

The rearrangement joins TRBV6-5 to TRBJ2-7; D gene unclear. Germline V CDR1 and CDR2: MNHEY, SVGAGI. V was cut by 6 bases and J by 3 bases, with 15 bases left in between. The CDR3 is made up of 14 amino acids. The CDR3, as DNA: TGTGCCAGCAGGGGGTGGACCCAAGACTACGAGCAGTACTTC. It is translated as CASRGWTQDYEQYF.

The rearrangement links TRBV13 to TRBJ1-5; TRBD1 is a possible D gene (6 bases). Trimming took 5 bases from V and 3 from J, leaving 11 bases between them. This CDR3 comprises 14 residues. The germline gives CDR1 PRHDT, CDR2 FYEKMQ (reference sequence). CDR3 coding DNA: TGTGCCAGCAGCCGAGGGGGAACCAATCAGCCCCAGCATTTT. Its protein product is CASSRGGTNQPQHF.

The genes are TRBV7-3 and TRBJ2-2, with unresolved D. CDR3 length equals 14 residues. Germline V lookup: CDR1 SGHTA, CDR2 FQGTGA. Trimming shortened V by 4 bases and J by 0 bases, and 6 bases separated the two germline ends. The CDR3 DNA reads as TGTGCCAGCAGCTCTGGACCGAACACCGGGGAGCTGTTTTTT. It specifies CASSSGPNTGELFF.

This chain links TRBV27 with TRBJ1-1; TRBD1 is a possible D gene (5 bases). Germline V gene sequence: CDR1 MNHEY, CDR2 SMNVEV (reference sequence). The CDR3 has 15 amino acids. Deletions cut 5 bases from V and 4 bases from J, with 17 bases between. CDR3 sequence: CASSHPTGRGTEAFF. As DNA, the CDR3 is TGTGCCAGCAGTCACCCGACCGGGAGGGGCACTGAAGCTTTCTTT.

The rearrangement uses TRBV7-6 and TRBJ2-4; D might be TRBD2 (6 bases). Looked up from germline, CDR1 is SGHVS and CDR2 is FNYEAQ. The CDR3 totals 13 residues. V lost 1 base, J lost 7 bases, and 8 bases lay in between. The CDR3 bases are TGTGCCAGCAGCTTAGGGGGGAGGAACATTCAGTACTTC. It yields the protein CASSLGGRNIQYF.

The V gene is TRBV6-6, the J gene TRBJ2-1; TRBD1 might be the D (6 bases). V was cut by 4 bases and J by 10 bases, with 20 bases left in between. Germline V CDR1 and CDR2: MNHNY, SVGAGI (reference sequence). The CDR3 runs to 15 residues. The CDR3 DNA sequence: TGTGCCAGCAGTTCTACCGGGACATCTACGGGCGAGCAGTTCTTC. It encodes CASSSTGTSTGEQFF.

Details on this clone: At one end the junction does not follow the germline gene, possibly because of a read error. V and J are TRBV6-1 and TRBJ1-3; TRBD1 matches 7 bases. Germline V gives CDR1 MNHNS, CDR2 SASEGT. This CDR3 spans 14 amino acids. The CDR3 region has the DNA TGTGCCAGCAGTGGGGACAGCGGTGGAGACACCATATATTTT. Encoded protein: CASSGDSGGDTIYF.

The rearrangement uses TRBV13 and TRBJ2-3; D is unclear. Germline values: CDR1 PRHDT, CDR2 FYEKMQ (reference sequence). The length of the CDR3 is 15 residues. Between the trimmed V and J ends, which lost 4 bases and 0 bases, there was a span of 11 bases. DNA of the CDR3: TGTGCCAGCAGCTCCCCCGGAACAAGCACAGATACGCAGTATTTT. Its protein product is CASSSPGTSTDTQYF.

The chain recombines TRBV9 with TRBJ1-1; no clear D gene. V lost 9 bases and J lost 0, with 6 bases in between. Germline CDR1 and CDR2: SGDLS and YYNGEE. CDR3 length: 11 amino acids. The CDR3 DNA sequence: TGTGCCACCCAGGTGAACACTGAAGCTTTCTTT. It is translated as CATQVNTEAFF.

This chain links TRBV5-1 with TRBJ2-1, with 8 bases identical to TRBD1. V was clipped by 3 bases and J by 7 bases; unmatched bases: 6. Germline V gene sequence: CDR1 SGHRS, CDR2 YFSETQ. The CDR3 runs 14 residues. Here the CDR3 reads CASSSQGAGNEQFF. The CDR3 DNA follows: TGCGCCAGCAGCTCCCAGGGGGCAGGTAATGAGCAGTTCTTC.